The rows below give T cell receptor beta chains drawn from one sample of a study of shared clonotypes between healthy human individuals. Only in-frame clones appear in the TCRdb table, and some are missing; sequencing was by immunoSEQ multiplex PCR. The profile covers about 2.4 million clones, with approximately 94% appearing a single time and 0.35% to 0.45% taken by the ten largest. Sequences were obtained from naive CD4+ T cells from PBMCs. These receptors all come from a young man in good health. Some clones in this sample may be carry-over from other donors' samples. CDR3s leave out the opening cysteine and the closing phenylalanine or tryptophan. A D gene is named only where the DNA matches it firmly. Only part of the rows carry a size: once, few, many, or a class if the clone is expanded.

V	D	size	J	CDR3
TRBV10-1	.	.	TRBJ2-1	ASSATPRSPFNNEQF
TRBV6-5	.	.	TRBJ1-1	ASSSWGGEDTEAF
TRBV5-6	.	.	TRBJ2-5	ASSKAKPREETQY
TRBV7-9	.	.	TRBJ2-3	ASSLAGAPGDTQY
TRBV5-1	.	.	TRBJ1-3	ASSLGREGNTIY
TRBV6-6	.	.	TRBJ1-3	ASSYGGATGNTIY
TRBV5-1	TRBD1	once	TRBJ1-2	ASSNRTGGVYGYT
TRBV19	.	.	TRBJ1-2	ASAIFQDRSPGYT
TRBV28	.	.	TRBJ2-1	ASSFVGGTYNEQF
TRBV13	.	.	TRBJ1-2	ASSLRTGSANYGYT
TRBV10-3	.	.	TRBJ2-6	AISERDSGANVLT
TRBV7-3	.	.	TRBJ2-7	ASSLTRGPCEQY
TRBV7-9	TRBD2	once	TRBJ2-5	ASNQRVASGGETQY
TRBV6-5	.	.	TRBJ1-1	ASSSRGNTEAF
TRBV13	.	.	TRBJ1-2	ASSLGVKGTYGYT
TRBV7-3	TRBD2	.	TRBJ2-3	ASSLTGSGGTDTQY
TRBV28	TRBD2	.	TRBJ2-7	ASSLRSTSGRPFSYEQY
TRBV5-8	.	.	TRBJ2-7	ASSLVGRGAYEQY
TRBV19	TRBD1	.	TRBJ1-1	ASSPIRDRGSTEAF
TRBV18	.	.	TRBJ1-1	ASSTGTNTEAF
TRBV4-1	.	once	TRBJ1-2	ASSPALLGAYGYT
TRBV4-1	.	.	TRBJ1-5	ASSLDGQLNQPQH
TRBV4-3	.	.	TRBJ1-2	ASSQDFGNYGYT
TRBV5-1	.	.	TRBJ1-1	ASSLGLTRMNTEAF
TRBV2	TRBD1	.	TRBJ1-1	ASSSDRVNTEAF
TRBV5-4	TRBD1	.	TRBJ2-1	ASSLGGDRALLEQF
TRBV29-1	TRBD1	.	TRBJ2-3	SGNRDRSTDTQY
TRBV27	.	.	TRBJ2-3	ASSPTSQIPSSTDTQY
TRBV11-2	.	.	TRBJ1-2	ASSSKGDYGYT
TRBV6-5	.	once	TRBJ1-6	ASSYGGRYNSPLH
TRBV4-2	.	.	TRBJ1-2	ASSRLGTASNYGYT
TRBV5-1	.	once	TRBJ2-7	ASSLVGGPRIPYEQY
TRBV7-9	TRBD2	.	TRBJ2-7	ASSLSGGREQY
TRBV19	.	.	TRBJ1-4	ASSIGPGNEKLF
TRBV20-1	.	.	TRBJ2-7	SATTNSERY
TRBV28	.	.	TRBJ2-7	ASSPPGAPYEQY
TRBV5-6	.	.	TRBJ1-1	ASSQPGRPNTEAF
TRBV27	TRBD1	.	TRBJ2-7	ASKRGQGYEQY
TRBV28	.	.	TRBJ1-5	ASSSPPLLAQH
TRBV7-2	TRBD1	.	TRBJ1-2	ASSTTGMSGYT
TRBV5-6	TRBD2	.	TRBJ2-1	ASSPGTTYNEQF
TRBV4-1	.	.	TRBJ1-1	ASSPPGVPWGPEAF
TRBV6-1	.	few	TRBJ1-1	ASSERGFTEAF
TRBV7-9	.	.	TRBJ1-2	ASSGQPYGYT
TRBV6-6	.	.	TRBJ2-7	ASSSDRRTYEQY
TRBV30	TRBD1	.	TRBJ1-6	AWSPGQGSTPLH
TRBV28	TRBD1	once	TRBJ1-2	ASSRPGQGLFGYT
TRBV9	.	once	TRBJ2-2	ASSPLGGGPYGELF
TRBV5-8	.	.	TRBJ2-5	ASLDGRWGEQETQY
TRBV6-1	TRBD1	.	TRBJ1-1	ASSVDRGDTEAF
TRBV18	TRBD1	.	TRBJ1-3	ASSPGQGPGNTIY
TRBV28	.	once	TRBJ2-7	ASSFNSYEQY
TRBV5-1	.	.	TRBJ2-5	ASSTLGLIVRETQY
TRBV2	TRBD2	.	TRBJ2-3	ASSDFSGSTDTQY
TRBV6-1	.	.	TRBJ1-1	ASSGVGGQSEAF
TRBV7-9	TRBD1	.	TRBJ2-3	ASSPISGQGIQTDTQY
TRBV28	.	.	TRBJ1-1	ASSRLGVRAF
TRBV5-1	.	.	TRBJ1-2	ASSLETAWRSGFGYT
TRBV5-1	TRBD2	.	TRBJ2-3	ASSLEGLAVADTQY
TRBV9	TRBD2	.	TRBJ2-4	ASSVGRGAGDKNIQY